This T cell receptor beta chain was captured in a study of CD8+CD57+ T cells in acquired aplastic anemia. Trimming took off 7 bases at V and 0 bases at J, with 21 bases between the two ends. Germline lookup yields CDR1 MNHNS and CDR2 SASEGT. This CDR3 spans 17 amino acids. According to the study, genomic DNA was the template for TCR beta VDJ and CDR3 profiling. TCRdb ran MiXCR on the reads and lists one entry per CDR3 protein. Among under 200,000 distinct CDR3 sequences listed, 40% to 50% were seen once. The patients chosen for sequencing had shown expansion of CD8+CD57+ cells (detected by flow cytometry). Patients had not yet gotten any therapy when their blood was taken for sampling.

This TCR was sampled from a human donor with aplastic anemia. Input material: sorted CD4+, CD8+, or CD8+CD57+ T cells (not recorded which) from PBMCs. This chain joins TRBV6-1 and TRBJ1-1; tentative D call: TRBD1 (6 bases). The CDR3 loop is CASILRGGAHMNTEAFF. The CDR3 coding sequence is TGTGCCAGCATACTTAGGGGGGGAGCTCACATGAACACTGAAGCTTTCTTT.